One TCR beta chain is described in this entry. Its antigen is not yet known. The sample holds no much larger clone one base away, and base qualities are not on file. This entry comes from a study of cytomegalovirus exposure and HLA in healthy donors (dated 2017 in TCRdb). In the study overall: An earlier analysis of some 550 of the donors reported more than 250 Gb of sequence data and some 120 million unique TCR beta sequences from about 179 million T cells. Roughly 310 gigabases of sequencing data and roughly 90 million unique TCR sequences were included in an early release covering over 600 HLA-typed donors. Of the 300 to 500 genotyped donors, approximately 81% were placed in the genetic ancestry cluster associated with self-reported Caucasian donors. The study aimed to test whether cataloging public T cell receptors could reveal signatures of past pathogen exposure. The study profiled the T cell repertoires of about 720 subjects by immunosequencing and related them to cytomegalovirus serostatus. A separate validation cohort of over a hundred different subjects was used in addition to the 666-subject first cohort. The study combined high-throughput TCR immunosequencing, statistical association of individual TCRs with disease status, and machine learning to predict cytomegalovirus infection status. A later analysis re-examined previously published TCR beta repertoires from over 500 donors and added high-resolution HLA genotyping to investigate patterns of TCR occurrence. Rather than using new phenotypic data, the later analysis identified candidate immune exposures from TCR beta sequences and from how often those sequences occurred across donors. An earlier analysis of 500 to 650 of the donors applied high-throughput TCR beta sequencing to assess whether each TCR beta V gene segment acted as functional or pseudogenic. Alongside the repertoire data, information on donor age, sex, ethnicity and CMV serostatus was compiled. A later genetic analysis used genome-wide SNP genotypes for about 65% of the roughly 670 donors, treating that subset as a discovery cohort. All discovery cohort repertoires had been generated using a single sequencing platform. Class I and class II HLA loci were covered by the typing at four-digit resolution. Typing coverage varied by locus: 629-630 donors for A, B, C, DRB1 and DQB1; 522 for DQA1; 600 to 610 for DPA1; 450 to 480 for DPB1. Roughly 5 DR-DQ haplotypes were handled as single units for association and clustering, since linkage in the cohort was strong. Among about 410 genotyped donors of the cohort, an average of roughly 230,000 unique TCR beta nucleotide sequences was sequenced per donor, of which roughly 17% were non-productive. What the study reported, not specific to this receptor: In a later analysis, several top co-occurrence clusters were reported to appear linked to parvovirus B19, influenza, CMV and Epstein-Barr virus. The only immune exposure information available for the cohort was CMV serostatus. At a false discovery rate of 0.05, a later analysis linked 16,951 TCR beta sequences to specific HLA alleles. Because counts were too low, 15 to 20 rarely observed V segments, including chromosome 9 orphons, were left out of the earlier analysis of about 500 of the donors. Across donors, most TCR sequences were observed very rarely, whereas some public TCRs were present in many individuals. Strong co-occurrence of HLA alleles, especially DR and DQ, made assigning TCR associations to individual alleles difficult. Because HLA typing was unavailable for some donors at each locus, only the typed subset was used in association tests. Linkage disequilibrium might explain the correlated functional status among segregating V segments, but an unknown experimental factor could not be excluded. According to a later analysis, TCR association rates differed among HLA loci, with DRB1 alleles showing the most associated TCRs and HLA-C alleles showing the fewest. Only TCR beta chains were sequenced in this cohort, and the absence of alpha or paired-chain data limited detectable features. In both the original and validation cohorts, the classifier was reported to diagnose cytomegalovirus status with high specificity and sensitivity. A few of the identified cytomegalovirus-associated TCR beta chains were confirmed in vitro to be specific for cytomegalovirus antigens. A later genetic analysis associated a missense DCLRE1C variant with V-gene and J-gene trimming of TCR beta chains, and an independent cohort replicated the association. The authors suggested that the approach could potentially be generalized to other disease states and immunological phenotypes. The presence/absence analyses assumed that sequencing depth was roughly uniform across donors, and that assumption may not be true. A cluster of highly shared sequence variants was judged likely to be a technical artifact of the sequencing pipeline. Because the 87-base-pair reads could not distinguish some IMGT-functional V segments, including TRBV6-2 and TRBV6-3, those segments were excluded. A further reported finding was that TCR beta sequences accurately predicted the HLA-A and HLA-B alleles for most subjects in the first cohort. In a later analysis, HLA-associated TCR beta chains were found to be more clonally expanded and to have lower generation probabilities than equally common non-associated chains. Most CMV-associated TCR beta chains appeared to be HLA-restricted in a later analysis, and the HLA associations seemed to be driven largely by CMV exposure. The study listed 150 to 200 TCR beta chains as associated with cytomegalovirus. Compared with the roughly 720-donor mean, donors in an Asian-associated ancestry cluster had fewer N-insertions in productive TCRs, according to a later genetic analysis. An earlier analysis of approximately 590 of the donors showed that most TCR beta V segments appeared in productive rearrangements either about 90% or about 30% of the time, which broadly matched IMGT annotations.

From cysteine to phenylalanine, the CDR3 is 14 amino acids long. Of the read, only the CDR3 DNA is kept; its 42 bases are in frame from base 1. Trimming removed 2 bases from V and 5 bases from J, leaving 8 bases between the germline ends. From a lookup of the germline V gene, CDR1 and CDR2 are SGHRS and YFSETQ. Library generation was performed with the immunoSEQ multiplex PCR assay. For the multiplex PCR, a mixture combining 60 forward primers for TCR Vbeta segments and 13 reverse primers for TCR Jbeta segments was used. The CDR3 region of rearranged TCR beta genes was amplified from genomic DNA with a multiplex PCR assay. The amplified TCR beta libraries were sequenced on the Illumina HiSeq System as 87-base-pair reads. The authors processed their data as follows. In a later analysis, some 80 million unique TCR beta chains were counted across the 650 to 700 repertoires, and roughly 11 million of these chains were shared by at least two donors. Raw reads were error-corrected and collapsed into unique sequences with a nearest-neighbor algorithm that merged closely related sequences to remove PCR and sequencing errors. V, D and J gene segments were assigned by aligning CDR3 sequences to IMGT reference sequences. For a sequence to be retained, a match of at least six nucleotides was required to both a V gene segment and a J gene segment. A rearrangement counted as productive if the CDR3 had no stop codons and remained in frame with V and J, and every other rearrangement counted as non-productive. Following IMGT convention, CDR3 was defined as the stretch from the second conserved V-encoded cysteine to the conserved J-encoded phenylalanine. The earlier analysis of 450 to 750 of the donors excluded any sequence lacking an unambiguous match to a single V gene segment. In an earlier analysis of roughly 500 of the donors, V segments were called functional above 56.7% productive rearrangements and were called segregating when the between-donor standard deviation exceeded 5%. To diagnose cytomegalovirus status from the catalog of TCR beta chain sequences, a statistical classification framework was built. V and J gene assignment, in a later analysis, came from comparing TCR nucleotide sequences with IMGT/GENE-DB human TR gene sequences. The TCRdist pipeline was used in a later analysis to assign CDR3 sequences and most-parsimonious VDJ recombination scenarios. In a later analysis, every TCR beta chain was defined by the combination of its CDR3 amino acid sequence and its V-gene family, and reads without a unique V-gene family were dropped. As a way to deal with suspected cross-contamination and a sequencing artifact, a later analysis dropped approximately 570 nucleotide sequences that were highly shared and had low generation probability. A later analysis calculated a clonal expansion index for each public chain from normalized within-repertoire ranks of inferred template counts. Generation probabilities in a later analysis came from a VDJ recombination model fitted to out-of-frame rearrangements, and those results were checked against IGoR. In a later analysis, TCR-TCR, TCR-HLA and TCR-CMV co-occurrence was scored with hypergeometric tests, and a repertoire-size bias correction was applied to TCR pairs. A later analysis estimated false discovery rates by permuting HLA or CMV assignments 20 times. In a later analysis, co-occurring TCRs were grouped using DBSCAN, and TCRdist sequence similarity was added for clustering within HLA-allele-positive subsets. Co-occurrence clustering excluded repertoires with fewer than 30,000 or more than 120,000 public chains, plus five with anomalous nucleotide sharing. What TCRdb holds here is the immuneACCESS table cut down to in-frame rearrangements. Part of the clones is not present; checked against another copy, under half of the missing clones reflect an unresolved V gene, and the others are unexplained. For V, J and clone size, that table is used; D and trimming come from the DNA. The sample table contains roughly 90,000 clones; only one count was recorded for approximately 84% of them. The biggest ten clones account for approximately 2.1% of the sample.

In total, 600 or so healthy bone marrow donors made up the cohort. At the time of sampling, every cohort member was nominally healthy, though immune exposures that went unrecorded were likely present. The donor tested CMV seronegative, placing the donor among the roughly 340 seronegative members of the cohort. Every donor gave a peripheral blood sample, and the peripheral blood mononuclear cells from that sample were used for TCR beta sequencing. The Qiagen DNeasy Blood Extraction Kit was used to extract genomic DNA from the blood cell samples. This receptor was obtained from a young man in good health and CMV-seronegative. Specimen: PBMCs. The V gene is TRBV5-1 and the J gene is TRBJ1-6; the D segment cannot be called with confidence. The sequenced DNA: TGCGCCAGCAGCTTACCGGGGAATAATTCACCCCTCCACTTT. This codes for CASSLPGNNSPLHF.